In its sample, the clone carrying this TCR beta chain was seen once. The antigen remains unidentified. In germline, CDR1 is SNHLY, CDR2 FYNNEI. Trimming took 7 bases from V and 4 from J, leaving 16 bases between them. This CDR3 is built from 14 residues. Primers included in the PCR were 60 Vbeta and 13 Jbeta primers. Profiled with immunoSEQ multiplex PCR; TCRdb holds only in-frame clones, not every one. Of some 170,000 clones in the sample, around four fifths were seen once. These data belong to a study of cytomegalovirus exposure and HLA in healthy donors. About the study: Earlier findings included nearly 120 million unique TCR beta sequences obtained from around 180 million T cells.

Study-level findings and limits: Later analysis reportedly placed an Asian-associated ancestry cluster below the roughly 600-donor mean in N-insertions.

This sequence originates from a man aged 18 to 35 in good health and CMV-seropositive. The material sequenced was PBMCs. The V gene is TRBV2, the J gene TRBJ1-1; a weak D match, TRBD1 (6 bases). DNA for the CDR3: TGTGCCAGCACCGCACAGGGAAGGGCCACTGAAGCTTTCTTT. As protein: CASTAQGRATEAFF.